This TCR beta chain originates from a study of T cells in tuberculosis. The CDR3 is 15 residues long. Germline V gene data show CDR1 as MDHEN and CDR2 as SYDVKM. V lost 6 bases to trimming and J lost 8 bases; unmatched junction nucleotides: 13. Sorting used thawed, overnight-rested PBMC stained with anti-CD3, a viability dye and GMM-loaded CD1B tetramer. C32 glucose monomycolate from Rhodococcus equi was loaded onto the CD1B tetramers. Some clones are missing from TCRdb's copy, which holds only in-frame ones; the method was immunoSEQ multiplex PCR. Of 60,000 or so clones listed, 81% are singletons. The source of this sequence is an adult woman with latent tuberculosis. V and J are TRBV28 and TRBJ2-3, with TRBD1 identical over 8 bases. The sequenced sample consisted of CD1b-GMM tetramer-negative cells sorted from PBMCs. CDR3 protein: CASSPEGQAIGTQYF. In DNA, the CDR3 is TGTGCCAGCAGCCCGGAGGGACAGGCCATCGGTACGCAGTATTTT.